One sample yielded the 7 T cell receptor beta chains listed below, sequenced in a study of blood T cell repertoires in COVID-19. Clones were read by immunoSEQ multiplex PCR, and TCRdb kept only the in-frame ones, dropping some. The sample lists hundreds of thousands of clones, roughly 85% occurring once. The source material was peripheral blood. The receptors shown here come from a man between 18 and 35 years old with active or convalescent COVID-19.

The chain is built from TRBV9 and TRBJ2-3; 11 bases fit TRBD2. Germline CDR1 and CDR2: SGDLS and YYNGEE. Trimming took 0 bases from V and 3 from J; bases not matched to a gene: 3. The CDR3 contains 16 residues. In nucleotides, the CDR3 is TGTGCCAGCAGCGTAGGGGCTAGCGGGAGGACAGATACGCAGTATTTT. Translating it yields CASSVGASGRTDTQYF.

The CDR3 protein is CSASGGGTEAFF. Here the CDR3 DNA reads TGCAGTGCTAGTGGGGGGGGCACTGAAGCTTTCTTT. The V call is TRBV20-1, the J call TRBJ1-1; tentatively, D is TRBD1 (5 bases). CDR1 and CDR2 (germline): DFQATT, SNEGSKA (reference sequence). The V end was cut by 3 bases, the J end by 4 bases, with 9 bases between. CDR3 length equals 12 residues.

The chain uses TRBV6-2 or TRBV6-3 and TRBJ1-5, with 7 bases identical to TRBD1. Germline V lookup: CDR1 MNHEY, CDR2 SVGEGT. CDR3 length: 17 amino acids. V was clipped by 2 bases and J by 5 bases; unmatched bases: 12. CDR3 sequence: CASSYRTGTYRHQPQHF. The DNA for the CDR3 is TGTGCCAGCAGTTACAGGACAGGCACCTACAGACATCAGCCCCAGCATTTT.

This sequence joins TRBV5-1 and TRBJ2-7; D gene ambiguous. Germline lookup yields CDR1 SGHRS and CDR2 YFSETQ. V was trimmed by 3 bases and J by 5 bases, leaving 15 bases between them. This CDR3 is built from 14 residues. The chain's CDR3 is CASSSNPLQDEQYF. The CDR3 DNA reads TGCGCCAGCAGCTCTAACCCACTTCAAGACGAGCAGTACTTC. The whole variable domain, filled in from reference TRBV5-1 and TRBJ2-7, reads KAGVTQTPRYLIKTRGQQVTLSCSPISGHRSVSWYQQTPGQGLQFLFEYFSETQRNKGNFPGRFSGRQFSNSRSEMNVSTLELGDSALYLCASSSNPLQDEQYFGPGTRLTVT.

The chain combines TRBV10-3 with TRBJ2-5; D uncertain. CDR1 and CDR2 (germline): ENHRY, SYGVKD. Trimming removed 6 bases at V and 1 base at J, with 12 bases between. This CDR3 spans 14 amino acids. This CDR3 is CAIRESQAQETQYF. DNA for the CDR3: TGTGCCATCAGGGAGAGCCAGGCCCAAGAGACCCAGTACTTC.

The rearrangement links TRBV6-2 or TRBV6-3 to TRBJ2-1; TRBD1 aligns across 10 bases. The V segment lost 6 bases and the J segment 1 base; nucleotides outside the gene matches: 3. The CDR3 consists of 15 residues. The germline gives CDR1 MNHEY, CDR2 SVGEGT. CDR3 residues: CASSMGQGSYNEQFF. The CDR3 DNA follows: TGTGCCAGCAGCATGGGACAGGGGTCCTACAATGAGCAGTTCTTC.

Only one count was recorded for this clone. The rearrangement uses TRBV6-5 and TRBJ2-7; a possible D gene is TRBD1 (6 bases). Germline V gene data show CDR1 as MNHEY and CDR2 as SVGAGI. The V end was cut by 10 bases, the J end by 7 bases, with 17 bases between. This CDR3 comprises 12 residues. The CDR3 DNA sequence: TGTGCCACCGACGACAGGTCGAGGGAGCAGTACTTC. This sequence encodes CATDDRSREQYF.